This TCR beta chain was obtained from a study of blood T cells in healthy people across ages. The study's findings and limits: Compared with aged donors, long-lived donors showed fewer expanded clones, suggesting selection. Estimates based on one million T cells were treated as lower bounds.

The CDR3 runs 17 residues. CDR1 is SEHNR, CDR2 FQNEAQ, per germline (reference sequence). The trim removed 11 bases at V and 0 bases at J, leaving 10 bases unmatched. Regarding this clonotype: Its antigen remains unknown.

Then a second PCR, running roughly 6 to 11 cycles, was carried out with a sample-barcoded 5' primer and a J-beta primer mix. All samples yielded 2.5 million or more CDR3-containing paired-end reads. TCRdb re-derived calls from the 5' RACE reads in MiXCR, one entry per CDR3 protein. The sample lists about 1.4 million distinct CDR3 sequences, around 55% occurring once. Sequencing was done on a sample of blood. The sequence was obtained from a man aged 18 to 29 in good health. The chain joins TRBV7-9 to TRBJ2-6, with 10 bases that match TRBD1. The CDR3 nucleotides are TGTGCCGGACAGGAGGGGACAGGGGACTCTGGGGCCAACGTCCTGACTTTC. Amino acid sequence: CAGQEGTGDSGANVLTF.